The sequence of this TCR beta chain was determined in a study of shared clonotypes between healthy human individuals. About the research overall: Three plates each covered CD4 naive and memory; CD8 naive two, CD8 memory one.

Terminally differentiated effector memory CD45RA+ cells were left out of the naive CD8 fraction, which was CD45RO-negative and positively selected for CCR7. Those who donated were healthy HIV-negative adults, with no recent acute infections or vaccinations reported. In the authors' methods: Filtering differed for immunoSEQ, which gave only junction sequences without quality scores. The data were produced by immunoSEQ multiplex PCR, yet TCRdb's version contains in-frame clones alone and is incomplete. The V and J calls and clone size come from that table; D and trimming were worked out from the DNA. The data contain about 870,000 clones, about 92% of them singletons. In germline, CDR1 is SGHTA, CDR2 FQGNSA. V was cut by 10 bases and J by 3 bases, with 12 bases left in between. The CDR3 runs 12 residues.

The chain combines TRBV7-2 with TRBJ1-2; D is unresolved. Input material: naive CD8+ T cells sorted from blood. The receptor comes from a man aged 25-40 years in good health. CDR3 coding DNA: TGTGCCATCATGGGGTGGGACTATGGCTACACCTTC. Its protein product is CAIMGWDYGYTF.